The 22 T cell receptor beta chains listed next were all sequenced from one sample in a study of control samples from healthy donors and cancer patients. TCRdb's table, derived via immunoSEQ multiplex PCR, lists solely in-frame clones and lacks some. The profile covers approximately 40,000 clones, with about 93% appearing a single time and approximately 3.9% taken by the ten largest. Sequencing was done on a sample of blood. Receptors were obtained from a woman in her fifties or sixties in good health.

The CDR3 protein is CASSSSGGRYTEAFF. CDR3 nucleotide sequence: TGCGCCAGCAGCTCGAGTGGGGGAAGGTACACTGAAGCTTTCTTT. J is TRBJ1-1 and V is TRBV5-1; maybe TRBD1 (5 bases). The CDR3 contains 15 residues. The germline V and J ends were trimmed by 3 bases and 3 bases, with 15 bases remaining between them. Germline values: CDR1 SGHRS, CDR2 YFSETQ.

CDR3 sequence: CATSGTGGSEAFF. In nucleotides, the CDR3 is TGTGCCACCTCTGGGACAGGGGGTTCTGAAGCTTTCTTT. The chain links TRBV24-1 to TRBJ1-1; 11 nucleotides line up with TRBD1. This CDR3 contains 13 residues. V shed 9 bases and J 6 bases; nucleotides not matched to a gene: 5. Germline CDR1 and CDR2: KGHDR and SFDVKD.

The chain couples TRBV9 to TRBJ1-4; 8 nucleotides match TRBD1. The CDR3 length is 15 residues. Trimming removed 0 bases from V and 3 bases from J; junction bases left unmatched: 1. In germline, CDR1 is SGDLS, CDR2 YYNGEE. This CDR3 is CASSVGTGPNEKLFF. In DNA, the CDR3 is TGTGCCAGCAGCGTAGGGACAGGGCCTAATGAAAAACTGTTTTTT.

This sequence joins TRBV5-1 and TRBJ1-1; tentative D call: TRBD1 (6 bases). V was shortened by 5 bases and J by 3 bases, with 8 bases between the two germline ends. The CDR3 contains 12 residues. Germline V gene data show CDR1 as SGHRS and CDR2 as YFSETQ. The CDR3 nucleotides read TGCGCCAGCAGAAAGGGGGACACTGAAGCTTTCTTT. This encodes CASRKGDTEAFF.

The chain uses TRBV19 and TRBJ1-2; TRBD1 agrees at 9 bases. CDR1 is LNHDA and CDR2 is SQIVND in the germline V gene (reference sequence). V lost 5 bases to trimming and J lost 4 bases; unmatched junction nucleotides: 5. CDR3 length equals 14 residues. The CDR3 spells CASSPRTGVYGYTF. CDR3 sequence (DNA): TGTGCCAGTAGTCCTCGGACAGGGGTCTATGGCTACACCTTC.

The J gene is TRBJ1-2, the V gene TRBV6-6; 12 bases are shared with TRBD1. The CDR3 is 17 amino acids. Trimming at V came to 5 bases and at J to 8 bases, leaving 15 bases not matched to a gene. CDR1 MNHNY and CDR2 SVGAGI come from the germline V gene (reference sequence). The CDR3 nucleotides are TGTGCCAGCAGTCACATCCGGGACAGGGGGCGCAAAGAAGGCTACACCTTC. Protein product: CASSHIRDRGRKEGYTF.

By share, this clone ranks as medium-sized. The chain employs TRBV9 and TRBJ2-2; 8 bases map to TRBD1. The CDR3 contains 13 residues. Germline V gene data show CDR1 as SGDLS and CDR2 as YYNGEE. Trimming at V came to 8 bases and at J to 1 base, leaving 1 base not matched to a gene. CDR3 amino acids: CASDRGNTGELFF. CDR3 in DNA: TGTGCCAGTGACAGGGGGAACACCGGGGAGCTGTTTTTT.

The chain uses TRBV27 and TRBJ2-5, with D tentatively TRBD2 (6 bases). The CDR3 runs to 14 residues. V was clipped by 2 bases and J by 7 bases, with 14 bases between them. Germline V gives CDR1 MNHEY, CDR2 SMNVEV (reference sequence). In DNA form, the CDR3 reads TGTGCCAGCAGTTTAATGGCGGGGAAGGGGACCCAGTACTTC. It translates to CASSLMAGKGTQYF.

This sequence joins TRBV13 and TRBJ2-3; the match to TRBD2 covers 10 bases. The germline CDR1 and CDR2 sequences are PRHDT and FYEKMQ (reference sequence). This CDR3 comprises 15 residues. Unmatched junction bases numbered 3, after V lost 4 bases and J lost 2 bases. CDR3 DNA sequence: TGTGCCAGCAGCTATACTAGCGGGACCACAGATACGCAGTATTTT. It codes for CASSYTSGTTDTQYF.

This clone was detected only once. The chain has TRBV7-3 and TRBJ2-3, with a possible D match to TRBD1 (5 bases). Looked up from germline, CDR1 is SGHTA and CDR2 is FQGTGA. V was cut by 4 bases and J by 4 bases, with 21 bases left in between. The CDR3 has 17 amino acids. The CDR3 DNA is TGTGCCAGCAGCTCCAAGGTAGGGGTTCCACTTCCAGATACGCAGTATTTT. Translating it yields CASSSKVGVPLPDTQYF.

The chain combines TRBV9 with TRBJ2-5; the D gene is possibly TRBD1 (6 bases). CDR1 SGDLS and CDR2 YYNGEE come from the germline V gene. The ends were cut back, 4 bases at V and 1 base at J, with 11 bases in the middle. The CDR3 contains 14 residues. CDR3 sequence (DNA): TGTGCCAGCAGCCCACAGGGAACCCAAGAGACCCAGTACTTC. Protein: CASSPQGTQETQYF.

V usage is TRBV19 and J usage is TRBJ1-4; TRBD1 might be the D (6 bases). CDR3 length: 15 residues. The germline CDR1 and CDR2 sequences are LNHDA and SQIVND (reference sequence). V was pared by 6 bases and J by 3 bases, with 14 bases between. The CDR3 here is CASRMDRSPNEKLFF. The CDR3 DNA reads as TGTGCCAGTAGAATGGACAGAAGTCCTAATGAAAAACTGTTTTTT.

The rearrangement links TRBV6-9 to TRBJ2-7, with 7 bases that match TRBD1. V lost 0 bases and J lost 1; bases outside the gene matches: 18. This CDR3 is 20 amino acids long. The germline V gene has CDR1 MNHGY and CDR2 SVAAGI. CDR3 coding DNA: TGTGCCAGCAGTTATTCAACCCCAACCCGGGACAGACCACATTCCTACGAGCAGTACTTC. It specifies CASSYSTPTRDRPHSYEQYF.

The rearrangement links TRBV10-3 to TRBJ2-7; 12 bases agree with TRBD1. The CDR3 sequence is 13 residues long. Germline loops: CDR1 ENHRY, CDR2 SYGVKD. The J segment lost 5 bases and the V segment lost 4 bases, leaving 0 bases of the junction unmatched. The DNA of the CDR3 is TGTGCCATCAGTGGGGACAGGGGGCACGAGCAGTACTTC. Translated: CAISGDRGHEQYF.

The J gene is TRBJ2-7, the V gene TRBV18; 8 bases line up with TRBD2. Trimming took 4 bases from V and 4 from J; bases not matched to a gene: 12. CDR3 length equals 16 residues. Germline CDR1 reads KGHSH; CDR2 reads LQKENI. The CDR3 sequence: CASSLLEGLGEYEQYF. The CDR3 DNA follows: TGTGCCAGCTCACTGCTAGAGGGACTAGGGGAATACGAGCAGTACTTC.

The V call is TRBV10-3, the J call TRBJ2-1, with 10 bases that match TRBD1. This CDR3 has 18 amino acids. Germline V gene data show CDR1 as ENHRY and CDR2 as SYGVKD. The ends lost 4 bases at V and 0 bases at J; junction bases unmatched: 9. The CDR3 nucleotides read TGTGCCATCAGTGGCAGACAGGGGGCACCTTCCTCCTACAATGAGCAGTTCTTC. This encodes CAISGRQGAPSSYNEQFF.

The chain joins TRBV7-2 to TRBJ1-2; 9 bases agree with TRBD1. The V segment lost 2 bases and the J segment 4 bases; nucleotides outside the gene matches: 5. The CDR3 is made up of 15 amino acids. Germline loops: CDR1 SGHTA, CDR2 FQGNSA. The chain's CDR3 is CASSLTRGQGYGYTF. CDR3 nucleotide sequence: TGTGCCAGCAGCTTAACCAGGGGACAGGGCTATGGCTACACCTTC. Full variable domain (rest looked up from reference TRBV7-2 and TRBJ1-2): GAGVSQSPSNKVTEKGKDVELRCDPISGHTALYWYRQSLGQGLEFLIYFQGNSAPDKSGLPSDRFSAERTGGSVSTLTIQRTQQEDSAVYLCASSLTRGQGYGYTFGSGTRLTVV.

The chain couples TRBV19 to TRBJ1-5, with no clear D. The germline V gene has CDR1 LNHDA and CDR2 SQIVND (reference sequence). V was shortened by 5 bases and J by 1 base, with 9 bases between the two germline ends. This CDR3 is 14 amino acids long. The CDR3 nucleotides are TGTGCCAGTAGTGCTGGAGGGAGCAATCAGCCCCAGCATTTT. It specifies CASSAGGSNQPQHF.

This clone has a single count. The chain uses TRBV4-3 and TRBJ1-6; D is uncertain. V was shortened by 0 bases and J by 9 bases, with 15 bases between the two germline ends. The germline V gene encodes CDR1 LGHNA and CDR2 YSLEER. CDR3 size: 16 residues. CDR3 sequence: CASSQDLKRDGSPLHF. In nucleotides, the CDR3 is TGCGCCAGCAGCCAAGATCTAAAGAGGGATGGTTCACCCCTCCACTTT.

This clone has just a few counts. CDR3 sequence: CASSQDRRAGNSPLHF. DNA of the CDR3: TGCGCCAGCAGCCAAGATCGTCGGGCAGGGAATTCACCCCTCCACTTT. The chain employs TRBV4-3 and TRBJ1-6; D perhaps matches TRBD1 (5 bases). Trimming removed 0 bases at V and 7 bases at J, with 13 bases between. Germline V gene sequence: CDR1 LGHNA, CDR2 YSLEER. The CDR3 runs to 16 residues.

In this sample, this clone turned up once. V gene TRBV6-5 combines with J gene TRBJ1-5; tentative D call: TRBD1 (5 bases). Germline V lookup: CDR1 MNHEY, CDR2 SVGAGI. V lost 0 bases and J 4 bases, leaving 13 bases between the germline ends. The CDR3 is 16 amino acids. The CDR3: CASSYSIVRGNQPQHF. DNA of the CDR3: TGTGCCAGCAGTTACTCGATCGTACGGGGGAATCAGCCCCAGCATTTT.

This CDR3 is CASSLQGGSYGYTF. The DNA of the CDR3 is TGTGCCAGCAGCTTACAGGGGGGAAGCTATGGCTACACCTTC. This rearrangement joins TRBV13 to TRBJ1-2; 7 bases line up with TRBD1. Germline V lookup: CDR1 PRHDT, CDR2 FYEKMQ (reference sequence). The CDR3 spans 14 residues. V lost 2 bases, J lost 4 bases, and 4 bases stayed unmatched. The full variable domain, in which reference TRBV13 and TRBJ1-2 provide the parts outside the CDR3, is AAGVIQSPRHLIKEKRETATLKCYPIPRHDTVYWYQQGPGQDPQFLISFYEKMQSDKGSIPDRFSAQQFSDYHSELNMSSLELGDSALYFCASSLQGGSYGYTFGSGTRLTVV.